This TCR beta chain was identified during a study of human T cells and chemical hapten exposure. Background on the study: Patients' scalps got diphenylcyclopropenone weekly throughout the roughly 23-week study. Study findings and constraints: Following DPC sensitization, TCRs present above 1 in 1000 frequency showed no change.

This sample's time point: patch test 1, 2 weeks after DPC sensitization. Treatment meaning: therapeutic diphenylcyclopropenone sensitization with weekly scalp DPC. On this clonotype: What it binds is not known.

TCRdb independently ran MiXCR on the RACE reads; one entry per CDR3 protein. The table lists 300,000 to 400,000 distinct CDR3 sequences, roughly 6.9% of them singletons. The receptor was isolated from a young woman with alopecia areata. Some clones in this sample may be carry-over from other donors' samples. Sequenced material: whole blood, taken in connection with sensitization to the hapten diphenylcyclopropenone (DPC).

The CDR3 region has the DNA TGCGCCAGCAGCTCCCGGACTGGCTCCGGGGAGCTGTTTTTT. It is translated as CASSSRTGSGELFF. This chain connects TRBV5-1 to TRBJ2-2; a possible D gene is TRBD2 (5 bases). Per germline, CDR1 SGHRS and CDR2 YFSETQ. Deletions cut 3 bases from V and 6 bases from J, with 12 bases between. This CDR3 is built from 14 residues. Drawing the rest from reference TRBV5-1 and TRBJ2-2, the complete variable domain is KAGVTQTPRYLIKTRGQQVTLSCSPISGHRSVSWYQQTPGQGLQFLFEYFSETQRNKGNFPGRFSGRQFSNSRSEMNVSTLELGDSALYLCASSSRTGSGELFFGEGSRLTVL.